Sequencing of this T cell receptor beta chain was carried out in a study of cytomegalovirus exposure and HLA in healthy donors. This CDR3 spans 14 amino acids. V gave up 2 bases and J gave up 5 bases; unmatched junction bases: 2. In germline, CDR1 is KGHSH, CDR2 LQKENI. Primers for the PCR totalled 60 Vbeta and 13 Jbeta. The method was immunoSEQ multiplex PCR; TCRdb's version includes in-frame clones alone and lacks a portion of them. The sample lists about 150,000 clones, roughly 79% occurring once. This chain joins TRBV18 and TRBJ1-2; 10 bases agree with TRBD1. Sequenced sample: PBMCs. The sequence derives from a male donor in good health and CMV-seronegative. The CDR3 here is CASSPGTGDYGYTF. The CDR3 nucleotides read TGTGCCAGCTCACCAGGGACAGGGGATTATGGCTACACCTTC.